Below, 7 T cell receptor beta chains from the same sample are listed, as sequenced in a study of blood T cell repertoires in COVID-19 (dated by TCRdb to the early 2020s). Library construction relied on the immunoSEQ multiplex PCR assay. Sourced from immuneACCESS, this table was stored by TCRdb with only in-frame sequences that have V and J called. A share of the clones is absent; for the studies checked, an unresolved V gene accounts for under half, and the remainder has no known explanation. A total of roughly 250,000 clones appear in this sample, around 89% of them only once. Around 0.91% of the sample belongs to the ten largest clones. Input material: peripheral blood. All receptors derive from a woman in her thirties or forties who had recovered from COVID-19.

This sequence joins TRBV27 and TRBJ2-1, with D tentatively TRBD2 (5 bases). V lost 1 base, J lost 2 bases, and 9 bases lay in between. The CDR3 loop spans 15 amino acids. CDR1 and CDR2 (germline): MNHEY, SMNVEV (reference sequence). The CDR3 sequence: CASSLFLAPYNEQFF. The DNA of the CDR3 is TGTGCCAGCAGTTTATTCCTAGCTCCCTACAATGAGCAGTTCTTC.

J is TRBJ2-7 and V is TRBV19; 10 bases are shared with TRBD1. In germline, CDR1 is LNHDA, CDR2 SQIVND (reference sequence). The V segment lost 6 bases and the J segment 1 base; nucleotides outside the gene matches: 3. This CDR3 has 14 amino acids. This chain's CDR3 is CASRGQGPSYEQYF. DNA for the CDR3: TGTGCCAGTAGGGGACAGGGGCCATCCTACGAGCAGTACTTC.

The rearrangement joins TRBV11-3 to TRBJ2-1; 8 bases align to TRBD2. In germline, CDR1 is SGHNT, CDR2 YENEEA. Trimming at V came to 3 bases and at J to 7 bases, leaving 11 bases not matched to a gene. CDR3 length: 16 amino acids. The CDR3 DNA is TGTGCCAGCAGCTTGGAATTAGCGGGGAGGGGGAATGAGCAGTTCTTC. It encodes CASSLELAGRGNEQFF.

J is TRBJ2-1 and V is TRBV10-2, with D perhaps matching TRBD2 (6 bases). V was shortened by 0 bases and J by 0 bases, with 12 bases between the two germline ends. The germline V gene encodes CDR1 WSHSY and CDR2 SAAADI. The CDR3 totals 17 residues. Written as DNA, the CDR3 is TGCGCCAGCAGTGAGTCCCCTAGCGCCGGCTCCTACAATGAGCAGTTCTTC. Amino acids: CASSESPSAGSYNEQFF.

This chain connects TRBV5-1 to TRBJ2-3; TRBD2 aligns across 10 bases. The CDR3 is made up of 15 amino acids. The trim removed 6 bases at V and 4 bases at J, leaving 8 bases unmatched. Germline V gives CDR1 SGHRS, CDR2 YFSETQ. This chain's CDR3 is CASTASGGRADTQYF. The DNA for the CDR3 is TGCGCCAGCACCGCTAGCGGGGGTAGGGCAGATACGCAGTATTTT.

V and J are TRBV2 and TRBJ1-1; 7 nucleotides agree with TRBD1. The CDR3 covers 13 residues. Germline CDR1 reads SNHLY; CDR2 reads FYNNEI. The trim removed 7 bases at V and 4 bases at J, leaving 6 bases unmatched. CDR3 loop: CASTPTGFTEAFF. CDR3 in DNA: TGTGCCAGCACCCCGACAGGGTTCACTGAAGCTTTCTTT.

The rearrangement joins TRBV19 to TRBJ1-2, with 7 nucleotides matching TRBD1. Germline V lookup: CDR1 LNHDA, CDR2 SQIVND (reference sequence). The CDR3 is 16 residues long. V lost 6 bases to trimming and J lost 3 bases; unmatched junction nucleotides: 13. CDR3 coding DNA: TGTGCCAGTAGCACAGGGGCGCGGCGGATTGACTATGGCTACACCTTC. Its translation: CASSTGARRIDYGYTF.